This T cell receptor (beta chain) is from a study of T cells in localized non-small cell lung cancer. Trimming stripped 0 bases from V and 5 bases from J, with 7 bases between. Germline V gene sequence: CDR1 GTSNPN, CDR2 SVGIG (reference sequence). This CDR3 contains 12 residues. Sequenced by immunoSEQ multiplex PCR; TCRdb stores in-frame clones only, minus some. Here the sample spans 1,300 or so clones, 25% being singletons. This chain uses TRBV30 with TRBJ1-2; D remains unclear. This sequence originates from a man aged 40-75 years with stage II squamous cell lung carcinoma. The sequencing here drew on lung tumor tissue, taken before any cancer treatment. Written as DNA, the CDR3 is TGTGCCTGGAGTGTGCAGAGATATGGCTACACCTTC. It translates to CAWSVQRYGYTF.